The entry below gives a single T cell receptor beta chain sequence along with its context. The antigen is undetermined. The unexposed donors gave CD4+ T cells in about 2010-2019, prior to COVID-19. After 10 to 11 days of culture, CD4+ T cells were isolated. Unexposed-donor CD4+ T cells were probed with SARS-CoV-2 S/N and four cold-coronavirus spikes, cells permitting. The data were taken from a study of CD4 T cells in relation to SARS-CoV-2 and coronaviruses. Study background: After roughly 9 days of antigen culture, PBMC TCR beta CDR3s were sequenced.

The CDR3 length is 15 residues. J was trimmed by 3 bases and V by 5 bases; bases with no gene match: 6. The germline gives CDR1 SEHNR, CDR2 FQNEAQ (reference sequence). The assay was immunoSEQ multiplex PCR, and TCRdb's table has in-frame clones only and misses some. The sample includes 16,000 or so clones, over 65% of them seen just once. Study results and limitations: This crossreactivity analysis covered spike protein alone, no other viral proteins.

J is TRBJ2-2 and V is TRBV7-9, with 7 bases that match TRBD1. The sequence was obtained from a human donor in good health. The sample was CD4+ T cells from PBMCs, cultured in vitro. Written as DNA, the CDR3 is TGTGCCAGCAGCCCCCCGGGACAGTACACCGGGGAGCTGTTTTTT. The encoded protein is CASSPPGQYTGELFF.